This T cell receptor (gamma chain) appears in the sequencing data of a study of Vδ1+ human thymocytes. The CDR3 is 11 amino acids. Trimming took 3 bases from V and 7 from J; bases not matched to a gene: 3. The V gene's germline CDR1 is VENAVY and CDR2 YDSYNSRV. This clone is judged medium-sized. Its antigen is unknown. Study findings and constraints: In the thymus, TRG and TRD repertoires looked highly polyclonal with Gaussian CDR3 lengths.

Sequences come from RNA converted to cDNA by reverse transcription. Pooled V-gene forward primers with one constant-region reverse primer generated the CDR3 amplicons by multiplex PCR. TCRdb ran CATT on the multiplex PCR reads. The profile shows under 25,000 gamma-chain clones, roughly an eighth of them singletons. The sequence came from a child less than two years old who had congenital heart surgery. This sequence joins TRGV8 and TRGJ1 or TRGJ2. The source material was Vdelta1+ gamma-delta thymocytes from the thymus. The subset was: FACS-sorted CD3+ TCRalphabeta- TCRVdelta1+ TCRVdelta2- thymocytes. CDR3 sequence reads: CATWDWYKKLF. The CDR3 DNA follows: TGTGCCACCTGGGATTGGTATAAGAAACTCTTT.